This TCR beta chain was identified in a study of T-cell reconstitution after alpha-beta-depleted transplantation in children. Study-wide findings and caveats: After transplant, high TCRbeta diversity at day 60 in some patients arose from surviving recipient T cells and thymic progenitors.

The CDR3 consists of 12 residues. Germline CDR1 is MNHEY and CDR2 is SVGEGT. V was cut by 8 bases and J by 9 bases, with 14 bases left in between. A library of TCRbeta sequences, prepared with unique molecular identifiers, was generated. One entry per CDR3 protein, called by TCRdb with MiXCR from the PCR reads. The profile covers 780,000 or so distinct CDR3 sequences, with roughly 15% appearing a single time and roughly 4.8% taken by the ten largest. The sample holds a few counts of this clonotype. Antigen: not known. The clonotype comes from a male patient between 5 and 17 years old who had a stem cell transplant for acute lymphoblastic leukemia, so the T cells may come from the graft donor. The V and J genes are TRBV6-2 or TRBV6-3 and TRBJ2-1; the D is unclear. Sequencing was performed on PBMCs, mostly from graft donor cells, taken 360 days after TCRalphabeta/CD19-depleted stem cell transplant. The CDR3 here is CASSPSRIEQFF. The CDR3 region has the DNA TGTGCCAGCTCACCTAGTAGGATTGAGCAGTTCTTC.